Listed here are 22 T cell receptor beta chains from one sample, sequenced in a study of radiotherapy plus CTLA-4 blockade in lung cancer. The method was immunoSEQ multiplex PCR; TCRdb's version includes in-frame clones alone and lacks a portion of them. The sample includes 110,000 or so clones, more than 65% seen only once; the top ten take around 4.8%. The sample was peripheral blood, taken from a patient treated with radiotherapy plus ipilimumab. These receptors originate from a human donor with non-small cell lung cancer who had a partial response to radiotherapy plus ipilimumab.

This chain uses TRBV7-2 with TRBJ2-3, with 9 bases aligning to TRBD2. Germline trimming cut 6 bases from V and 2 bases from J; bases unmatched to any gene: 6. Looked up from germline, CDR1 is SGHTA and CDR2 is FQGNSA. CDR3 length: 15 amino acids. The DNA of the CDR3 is TGTGCCAGCAGACGTAGCGGGAGCGTCACAGATACGCAGTATTTT. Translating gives CASRRSGSVTDTQYF. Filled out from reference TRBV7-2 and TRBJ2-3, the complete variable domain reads GAGVSQSPSNKVTEKGKDVELRCDPISGHTALYWYRQSLGQGLEFLIYFQGNSAPDKSGLPSDRFSAERTGGSVSTLTIQRTQQEDSAVYLCASRRSGSVTDTQYFGPGTRLTVL.

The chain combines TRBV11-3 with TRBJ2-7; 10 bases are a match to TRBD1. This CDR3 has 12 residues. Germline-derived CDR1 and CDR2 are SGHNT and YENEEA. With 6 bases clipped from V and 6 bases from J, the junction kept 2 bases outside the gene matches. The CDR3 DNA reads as TGTGCCAGCAGTGACAGGGGGCTCGAGCAGTACTTC. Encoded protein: CASSDRGLEQYF. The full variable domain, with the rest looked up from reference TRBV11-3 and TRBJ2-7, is EAGVVQSPRYKIIEKKQPVAFWCNPISGHNTLYWYLQNLGQGPELLIRYENEEAVDDSQLPKDRFSAERLKGVDSTLKIQPAELGDSAVYLCASSDRGLEQYFGPGTRLTVT.

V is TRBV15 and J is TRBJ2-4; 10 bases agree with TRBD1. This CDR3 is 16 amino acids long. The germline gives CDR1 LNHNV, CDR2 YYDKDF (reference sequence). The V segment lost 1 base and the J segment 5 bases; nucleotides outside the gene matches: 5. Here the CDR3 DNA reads TGTGCCACCAGCAGAGGACTCGGGACAGGGGAAAACATTCAGTACTTC. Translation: CATSRGLGTGENIQYF.

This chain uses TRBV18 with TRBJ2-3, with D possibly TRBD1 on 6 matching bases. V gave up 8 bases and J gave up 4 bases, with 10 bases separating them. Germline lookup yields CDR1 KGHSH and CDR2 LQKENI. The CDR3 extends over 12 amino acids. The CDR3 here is CASRDRPDTQYF. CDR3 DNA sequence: TGTGCCAGCCGTGACAGGCCAGATACGCAGTATTTT.

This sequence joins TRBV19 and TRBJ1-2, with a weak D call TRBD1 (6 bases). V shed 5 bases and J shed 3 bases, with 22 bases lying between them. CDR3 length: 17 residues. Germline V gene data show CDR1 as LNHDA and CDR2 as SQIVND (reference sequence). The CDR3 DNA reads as TGTGCCAGTAGTCCAGGGGCCGCGGAACAGCTTCACTATGGCTACACCTTC. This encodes CASSPGAAEQLHYGYTF.

For the CDR3, the DNA is TGTGCCAGCAGTTTCTTAGCGGGAGTAAGCGATGAGCAGTTCTTC. This codes for CASSFLAGVSDEQFF. The rearrangement uses TRBV6-6 and TRBJ2-1, with 9 bases aligning to TRBD2. The germline V gene encodes CDR1 MNHNY and CDR2 SVGAGI (reference sequence). The CDR3 loop spans 15 amino acids. J lost 8 bases, V lost 4 bases, and 9 bases had no gene match.

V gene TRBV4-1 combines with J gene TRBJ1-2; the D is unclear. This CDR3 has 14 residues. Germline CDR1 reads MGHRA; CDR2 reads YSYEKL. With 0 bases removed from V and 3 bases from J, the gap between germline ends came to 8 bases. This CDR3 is CASSQDYPDYGYTF. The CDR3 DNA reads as TGCGCCAGCAGCCAAGATTACCCAGACTATGGCTACACCTTC.

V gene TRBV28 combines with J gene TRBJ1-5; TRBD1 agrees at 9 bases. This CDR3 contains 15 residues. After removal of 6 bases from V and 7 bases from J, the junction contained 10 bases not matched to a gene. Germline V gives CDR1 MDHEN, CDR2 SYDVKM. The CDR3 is CASRPGQGTGQPQHF. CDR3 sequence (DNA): TGTGCCAGCAGGCCGGGACAGGGAACGGGACAGCCCCAGCATTTT. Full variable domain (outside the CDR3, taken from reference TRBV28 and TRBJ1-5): DVKVTQSSRYLVKRTGEKVFLECVQDMDHENMFWYRQDPGLGLRLIYFSYDVKMKEKGDIPEGYSVSREKKERFSLILESASTNQTSMYLCASRPGQGTGQPQHFGDGTRLSIL.

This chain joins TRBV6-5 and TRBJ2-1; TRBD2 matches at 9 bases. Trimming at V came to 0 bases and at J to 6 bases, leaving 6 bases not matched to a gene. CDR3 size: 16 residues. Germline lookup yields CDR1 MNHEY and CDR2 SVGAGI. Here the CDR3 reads CASSYSRTSDRNEQFF. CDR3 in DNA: TGTGCCAGCAGTTACTCACGGACTAGCGATCGCAATGAGCAGTTCTTC.

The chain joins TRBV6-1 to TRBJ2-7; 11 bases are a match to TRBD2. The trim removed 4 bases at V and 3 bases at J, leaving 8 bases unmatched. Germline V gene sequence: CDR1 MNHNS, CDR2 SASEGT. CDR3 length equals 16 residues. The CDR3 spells CASSVGSGRAGYEQYV. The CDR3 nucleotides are TGTGCCAGCAGTGTTGGTAGCGGGAGGGCCGGCTACGAGCAGTACGTC.

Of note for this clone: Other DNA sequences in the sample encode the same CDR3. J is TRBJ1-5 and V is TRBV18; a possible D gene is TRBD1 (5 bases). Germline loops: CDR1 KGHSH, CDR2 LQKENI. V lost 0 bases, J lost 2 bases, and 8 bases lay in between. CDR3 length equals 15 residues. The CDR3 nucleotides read TGTGCCAGCTCACCACCGGGGGGGGGCAATCAGCCCCAGCATTTT. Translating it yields CASSPPGGGNQPQHF.

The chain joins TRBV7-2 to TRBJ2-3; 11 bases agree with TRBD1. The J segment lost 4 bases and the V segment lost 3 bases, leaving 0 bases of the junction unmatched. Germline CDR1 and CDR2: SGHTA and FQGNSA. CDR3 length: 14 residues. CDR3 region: CASSLGQGADTQYF. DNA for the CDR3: TGTGCCAGCAGCTTGGGACAGGGGGCAGATACGCAGTATTTT.

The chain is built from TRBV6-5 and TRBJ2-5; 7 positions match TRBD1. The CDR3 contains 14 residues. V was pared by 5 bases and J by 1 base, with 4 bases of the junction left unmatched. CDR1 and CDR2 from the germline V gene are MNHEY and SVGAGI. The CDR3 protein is CASSRDRAQETQYF. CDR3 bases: TGTGCCAGCAGTCGAGACAGGGCCCAAGAGACCCAGTACTTC.

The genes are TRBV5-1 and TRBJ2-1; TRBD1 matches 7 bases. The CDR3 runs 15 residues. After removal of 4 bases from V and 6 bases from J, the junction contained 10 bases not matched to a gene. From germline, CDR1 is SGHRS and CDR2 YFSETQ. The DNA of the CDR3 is TGCGCCAGCAGCCCGAGGACAGGAGGATCCAATGAGCAGTTCTTC. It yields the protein CASSPRTGGSNEQFF.

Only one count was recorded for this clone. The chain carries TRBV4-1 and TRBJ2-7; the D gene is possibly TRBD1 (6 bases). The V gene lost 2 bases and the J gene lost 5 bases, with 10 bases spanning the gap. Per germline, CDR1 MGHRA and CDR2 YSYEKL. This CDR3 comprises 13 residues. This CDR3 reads CASSQQQGHEQYV. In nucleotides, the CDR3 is TGCGCCAGCAGCCAACAACAGGGCCACGAGCAGTACGTC.

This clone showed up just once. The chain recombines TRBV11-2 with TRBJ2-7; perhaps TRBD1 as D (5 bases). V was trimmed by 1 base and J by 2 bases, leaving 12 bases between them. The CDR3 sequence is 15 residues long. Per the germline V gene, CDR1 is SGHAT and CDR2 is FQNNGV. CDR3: CASSLGLGPAYEQYF. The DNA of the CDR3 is TGTGCCAGCAGCTTAGGCTTGGGGCCGGCCTACGAGCAGTACTTC.

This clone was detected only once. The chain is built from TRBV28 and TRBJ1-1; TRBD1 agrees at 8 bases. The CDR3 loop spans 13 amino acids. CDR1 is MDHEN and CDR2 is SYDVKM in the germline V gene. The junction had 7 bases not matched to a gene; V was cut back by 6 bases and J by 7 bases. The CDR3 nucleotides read TGTGCCAGCAGCCACAGGGGGGGGATTGAAGCTTTCTTT. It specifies CASSHRGGIEAFF.

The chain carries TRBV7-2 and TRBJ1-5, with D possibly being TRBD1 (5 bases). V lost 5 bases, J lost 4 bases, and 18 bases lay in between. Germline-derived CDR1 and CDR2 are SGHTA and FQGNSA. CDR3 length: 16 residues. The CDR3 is CASSPLQGKVNQPQHF. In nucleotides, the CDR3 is TGTGCCAGCAGCCCCCTCCAGGGAAAGGTGAATCAGCCCCAGCATTTT. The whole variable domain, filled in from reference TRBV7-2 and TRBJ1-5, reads GAGVSQSPSNKVTEKGKDVELRCDPISGHTALYWYRQSLGQGLEFLIYFQGNSAPDKSGLPSDRFSAERTGGSVSTLTIQRTQQEDSAVYLCASSPLQGKVNQPQHFGDGTRLSIL.

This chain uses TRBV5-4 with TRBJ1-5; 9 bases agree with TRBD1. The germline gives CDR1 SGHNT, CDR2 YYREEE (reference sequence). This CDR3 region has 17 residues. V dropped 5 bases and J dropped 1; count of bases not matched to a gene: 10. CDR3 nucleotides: TGTGCCAGCAGTTGGGGGGGACAGGGCGGGAGCAATCAGCCCCAGCATTTT. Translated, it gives CASSWGGQGGSNQPQHF.

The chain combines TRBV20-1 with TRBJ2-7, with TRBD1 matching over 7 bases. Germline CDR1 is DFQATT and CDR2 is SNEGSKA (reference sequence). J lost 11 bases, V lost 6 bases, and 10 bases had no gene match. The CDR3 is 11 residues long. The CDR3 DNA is TGCAGTGCGGTACAGGGGTCGATGGAGTACGTC. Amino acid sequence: CSAVQGSMEYV.

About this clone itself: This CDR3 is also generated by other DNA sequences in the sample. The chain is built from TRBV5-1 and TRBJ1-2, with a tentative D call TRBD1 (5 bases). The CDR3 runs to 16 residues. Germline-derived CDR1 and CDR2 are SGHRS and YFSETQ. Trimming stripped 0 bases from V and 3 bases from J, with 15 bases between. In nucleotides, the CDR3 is TGCGCCAGCAGCTTGGAAGCAGGGCCCCCCTACTATGGCTACACCTTC. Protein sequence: CASSLEAGPPYYGYTF.

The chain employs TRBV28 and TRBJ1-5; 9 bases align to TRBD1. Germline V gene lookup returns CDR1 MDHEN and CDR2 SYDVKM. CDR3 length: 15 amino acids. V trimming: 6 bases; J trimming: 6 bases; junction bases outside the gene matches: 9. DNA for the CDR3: TGTGCCAGCAGCATTCCGGGACAGGGTATTCAGCCCCAGCATTTT. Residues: CASSIPGQGIQPQHF.